This is a list of T cell receptor beta chains from one sample in a study of shared clonotypes between healthy human individuals. Sequencing was performed with immunoSEQ multiplex PCR; in TCRdb, only in-frame clones are kept and a portion is missing. The table includes about 1,800,000 clones, less than 95% detected once. Specimen: naive CD8+ T cells sorted from blood. These receptors came from a man younger than 35 in good health. The CDR3 runs from the conserved cysteine through the conserved F or W. D genes are given only for firm matches. A row's size may be missing; if present it is once, few, many or a size class.

D | J | size | V | DNA | CDR3
TRBD1 | TRBJ1-5 | - | TRBV2 | TGTGCCAGCAGCCTGACAGGGTGGGAGGATCAGCCCCAGCATTTT | CASSLTGWEDQPQHF
- | TRBJ2-1 | - | TRBV13 | TGTGCCAGCAGCCCAGGGTCAGAGCAGTTCTTC | CASSPGSEQFF
- | TRBJ1-6 | - | TRBV4-3 | TGCGCCAGCAGCCAATTTGGGGGCGATAATTCACCCCTCCACTTT | CASSQFGGDNSPLHF
- | TRBJ1-1 | - | TRBV7-6 | TGTGCCAGCAGCTCTACAGGAAACACTGAAGCTTTCTTT | CASSSTGNTEAFF
TRBD1 | TRBJ1-2 | - | TRBV13 | TGTGCCAGCAGCAACAGGGGTGGGGATCATAACTATGGCTACACCTTC | CASSNRGGDHNYGYTF
TRBD1 | TRBJ2-7 | - | TRBV27 | TGTGCCAGCAGTTTCAGGACAGGAGCCTACGAGCAGTACTTC | CASSFRTGAYEQYF
- | TRBJ2-2 | - | TRBV4-2 | TGTGCCAGCAGCCAACAAGTACAACTTCCGGGGAACTTCGGGGAGCTGTTTTTT | CASSQQVQLPGNFGELFF
- | TRBJ1-1 | - | TRBV5-1 | TGCGCCAGCAGACAACCAGGAGCTAACACTGAAGCTTTCTTT | CASRQPGANTEAFF
TRBD2 | TRBJ2-3 | - | TRBV13 | TGTGCCAGCAGCTTAGGCCTCTCCGATAGCGGGAAGACAGATACGCAGTATTTT | CASSLGLSDSGKTDTQYF
- | TRBJ1-3 | - | TRBV4-3 | TGCGCCAGCAGCCAAGGACCACAAGCCGGAAACACCATATATTTT | CASSQGPQAGNTIYF
TRBD1 | TRBJ1-4 | - | TRBV6-6 | TGTGCCGGATTAGACAGGGATAATGAAAAACTGTTTTTT | CAGLDRDNEKLFF
- | TRBJ1-2 | - | TRBV6-5 | TGTGCCAGCAGTTACGCCCGGACCTATGGCTACACCTTC | CASSYARTYGYTF
- | TRBJ1-5 | - | TRBV28 | TGTGCCAGCAGTTACCCACAAAGATATAGCAATCAGCCCCAGCATTTT | CASSYPQRYSNQPQHF
- | TRBJ1-5 | - | TRBV2 | TGTGCCAGCAGTGAAGAAGCAGGGATTAGCAATCAGCCCCAGCATTTT | CASSEEAGISNQPQHF
- | TRBJ2-7 | - | TRBV14 | TGTGCCAGCAGCCAGTCCCTGCTCCGACCATACGAGCAGTACTTC | CASSQSLLRPYEQYF
- | TRBJ2-7 | - | TRBV6-1 | TGTGCCAGCAGTGAAATCCCGGCCTACGAGCAGTACTTC | CASSEIPAYEQYF
TRBD2 | TRBJ2-7 | - | TRBV6-5 | TGTGCCAGCAGCCCACTAGCGGGAACCGAGCAGTACTTC | CASSPLAGTEQYF
- | TRBJ2-3 | - | TRBV11-2 | TGTGCCAGCAGCTTAGATTTAGATACGCAGTATTTT | CASSLDLDTQYF
- | TRBJ1-5 | - | TRBV6-5 | TGTGCCAGCAGTTACCGTGGGTCCAATCAGCCCCAGCATTTT | CASSYRGSNQPQHF
- | TRBJ2-7 | - | TRBV28 | TGTGCCAGCAGTACCCTCGGGGACGTCCCTTGGGAGCAGTACTTC | CASSTLGDVPWEQYF
TRBD1 | TRBJ2-7 | - | TRBV2 | TGTGCCAGCAGAGACGGACAGGGGTTTTCCTACGAGCAGTACTTC | CASRDGQGFSYEQYF
- | TRBJ2-3 | - | TRBV27 | TGTGCCAGCAGAACCGGAGGGTCCCGAGATACGCAGTATTTT | CASRTGGSRDTQYF
- | TRBJ2-7 | - | TRBV6-1 | TGTGCCAGCAGTGAAACGGGGAACGAGCAGTACTTC | CASSETGNEQYF
- | TRBJ1-5 | - | TRBV6-5 | TGTGCCAGCAGTAGGGCAGGGGGCAATCAGCCCCAGCATTTT | CASSRAGGNQPQHF
- | TRBJ2-1 | - | TRBV7-8 | TGTGCCAGCAGCTTATATCCCGGCAATGAGCAGTTCTTC | CASSLYPGNEQFF
- | TRBJ2-3 | - | TRBV28 | TGTGCCAGCAGACCTACAAGGGGGAAAAGCACAGATACGCAGTATTTT | CASRPTRGKSTDTQYF
- | TRBJ2-1 | - | TRBV6-6 | TGTGCCAGCAGCCTGTCCTTGGATGAGCAGTTCTTC | CASSLSLDEQFF
- | TRBJ2-3 | - | TRBV9 | TGTGCCAGCAGTCGTCTAGGAACAGATACGCAGTATTTT | CASSRLGTDTQYF
TRBD2 | TRBJ2-5 | - | TRBV7-8 | TGTGCCAGCAGCCCTGGACTAGCGGGGGGGCCGGTTGAAGAGACCCAGTACTTC | CASSPGLAGGPVEETQYF
- | TRBJ2-7 | - | TRBV9 | TGTGCCAGCAGCCCTCGGGCCGATCCCCACGAGCAGTACTTC | CASSPRADPHEQYF
- | TRBJ1-5 | - | TRBV4-1 | TGCGCCAGCAGCCAAGGAGGCGGGGAGGTCAATCAGCCCCAGCATTTT | CASSQGGGEVNQPQHF
TRBD1 | TRBJ1-1 | - | TRBV9 | TGTGCCAGCAGCGTAGGACAGGGCGCCTTGGACACTGAAGCTTTCTTT | CASSVGQGALDTEAFF
- | TRBJ2-5 | - | TRBV27 | TGTGCCAGCGCCGAGGGGGGAGAAAAGACCCAGTACTTC | CASAEGGEKTQYF
- | TRBJ2-2 | once | TRBV28 | TGTGCCAGCAGTCCAACAGGGTGGACCGGGGAGCTGTTTTTT | CASSPTGWTGELFF
- | TRBJ1-1 | - | TRBV28 | TGTGCCAGCAGTGTATACGCCCCCTGGGGGGACGCGAACACTGAAGCTTTCTTT | CASSVYAPWGDANTEAFF
- | TRBJ2-7 | once | TRBV4-1 | TGCGCCAGCAGCCAAGGGGCTGGCCGCGAGCAGTACTTC | CASSQGAGREQYF
- | TRBJ2-7 | - | TRBV6-5 | TGTGCCAGCAGTTATGGAAGGGGAAACTACGAGCAGTACTTC | CASSYGRGNYEQYF
- | TRBJ2-2 | - | TRBV9 | TGTGCCAGCGAGCGAGGAACCGGGGAGCTGTTTTTT | CASERGTGELFF
- | TRBJ2-7 | - | TRBV5-4 | TGTGCCAGCAGCGTATCGACGGCTTACGAGCAGTACTTC | CASSVSTAYEQYF
- | TRBJ2-7 | - | TRBV25-1 | TGTGCCAGCAGTGAATATGGGGCCTCCTACGAGCAGTACTTC | CASSEYGASYEQYF
TRBD2 | TRBJ2-1 | - | TRBV7-9 | TGTGCCAGCAGCCTAGCGGGGGAGGTCTACAATGAGCAGTTCTTC | CASSLAGEVYNEQFF
- | TRBJ2-5 | - | TRBV13 | TGTGCCAGCAGCTTAGCGGAAGAGACCCAGTACTTC | CASSLAEETQYF
- | TRBJ2-7 | once | TRBV15 | TGTGCCACCAGCAGAGAAGCGTACTTCCCCTACGAGCAGTACTTC | CATSREAYFPYEQYF
- | TRBJ2-7 | once | TRBV11-2 | TGTGCCAGCAGCTTAGGGGCCTCTGGCGAGCAGTACTTC | CASSLGASGEQYF
- | TRBJ2-7 | - | TRBV9 | TGTGCCAGCAGCGTAACCCCGGGGGCCTACGAGCAGTACTTC | CASSVTPGAYEQYF
- | TRBJ1-6 | few | TRBV7-9 | TGTGCCAGCAGCCCCGACCAAGGGGGGGATAATTCACCCCTCCACTTT | CASSPDQGGDNSPLHF
- | TRBJ1-4 | - | TRBV6-1 | TGTGCCAGCAGTGAGGGGGAGCCCCCCGCTAATGAAAAACTGTTTTTT | CASSEGEPPANEKLFF
- | TRBJ1-5 | - | TRBV19 | TGTGCCAGTACACCGGTCGGTGTAGGGCAGCCCCAGCATTTT | CASTPVGVGQPQHF